This entry lists 14 T cell receptor beta chains sequenced from one sample in a study of blood T cell repertoires in COVID-19. Only in-frame clones appear in the TCRdb table, and some are missing; sequencing was by immunoSEQ multiplex PCR. Of under 450,000 clones listed, more than 65% are singletons. Sequencing used peripheral blood. The source is a human donor with acute or convalescent COVID-19. The donor label of this sample is uncertain.

V is TRBV5-1 and J is TRBJ1-2; no definite D call. V was pared by 6 bases and J by 7 bases, with 22 bases between. Germline V CDR1 and CDR2: SGHRS, YFSETQ. The CDR3 spans 15 residues. Written as DNA, the CDR3 is TGCGCCAGCACCGCTGGGCGGGATGCCTCTTTTGGCTACACCTTC. This encodes CASTAGRDASFGYTF.

The chain links TRBV7-2 to TRBJ2-7; 8 bases match TRBD2. Germline V gene sequence: CDR1 SGHTA, CDR2 FQGNSA. V shed 1 base and J 2 bases; nucleotides not matched to a gene: 4. The CDR3 loop spans 15 amino acids. The CDR3 is CASSLDGTRTYEQYF. The CDR3 coding sequence is TGTGCCAGCAGCTTAGATGGGACTAGGACCTACGAGCAGTACTTC. The full variable domain, in which reference TRBV7-2 and TRBJ2-7 provide the parts outside the CDR3, is GAGVSQSPSNKVTEKGKDVELRCDPISGHTALYWYRQSLGQGLEFLIYFQGNSAPDKSGLPSDRFSAERTGGSVSTLTIQRTQQEDSAVYLCASSLDGTRTYEQYFGPGTRLTVT.

The chain employs TRBV29-1 and TRBJ2-1; TRBD2 matches 7 bases. The CDR3 covers 14 residues. The junction had 6 bases not matched to a gene; V was cut back by 7 bases and J by 0 bases. The germline CDR1 and CDR2 sequences are SQVTM and ANQGSEA. The CDR3 region has the DNA TGCAGCGGGTCTAGCGGAAGCTCCTACAATGAGCAGTTCTTC. Encoded protein: CSGSSGSSYNEQFF.

The chain couples TRBV5-6 to TRBJ1-2; TRBD1 matches at 11 bases. The V gene end was trimmed by 2 bases and the J gene end by 10 bases; junction bases not matched to a gene: 10. Germline V gene data show CDR1 as SGHDT and CDR2 as YYEEEE. The CDR3 sequence is 15 residues long. As DNA, the CDR3 is TGTGCCAGCAGCTTTACGGACAGGGGGCTCAGTGTCTACACCTTC. This sequence encodes CASSFTDRGLSVYTF.

This chain connects TRBV7-9 to TRBJ1-4; 8 nucleotides agree with TRBD1. CDR1 and CDR2 (germline): SEHNR, FQNEAQ (reference sequence). The CDR3 consists of 13 residues. The V gene end was trimmed by 0 bases and the J gene end by 11 bases; junction bases not matched to a gene: 2. The CDR3 nucleotides read TGTGCCAGCAGCTTAGCGACAGGGGTGAAACTGTTTTTT. It translates to CASSLATGVKLFF.

This clone was detected a few times. The genes are TRBV11-2 and TRBJ1-3; D gene unclear. The germline gives CDR1 SGHAT, CDR2 FQNNGV. This CDR3 spans 15 amino acids. Trimming took off 4 bases at V and 4 bases at J, with 14 bases between the two ends. The CDR3 DNA follows: TGTGCCAGCAGCTGGACGCGGGCAACGGGAAACACCATATATTTT. Translation: CASSWTRATGNTIYF. The full variable domain, completed using reference TRBV11-2 and TRBJ1-3, is EAGVAQSPRYKIIEKRQSVAFWCNPISGHATLYWYQQILGQGPKLLIQFQNNGVVDDSQLPKDRFSAERLKGVDSTLKIQPAKLEDSAVYLCASSWTRATGNTIYFGEGSWLTVV.

This chain connects TRBV7-6 to TRBJ2-7; 7 bases fit TRBD1. The CDR3 is made up of 17 amino acids. The J segment lost 2 bases and the V segment lost 4 bases, leaving 14 bases of the junction unmatched. CDR1 and CDR2 (germline): SGHVS, FNYEAQ. The CDR3 sequence: CASSYGLQGMGTYEQYF. The CDR3 coding sequence is TGTGCCAGCAGCTACGGCCTACAGGGGATGGGGACCTACGAGCAGTACTTC.

This rearrangement joins TRBV6-5 to TRBJ1-2; D is undetermined. The CDR3 extends over 12 amino acids. CDR1 is MNHEY, CDR2 SVGAGI, per germline. Trimming took off 4 bases at V and 4 bases at J, with 7 bases between the two ends. Here the CDR3 reads CASSLQSYGYTF. CDR3 bases: TGTGCCAGCAGTTTACAGTCCTATGGCTACACCTTC.

The V call is TRBV25-1, the J call TRBJ1-1; 10 bases fit TRBD1. The germline V gene has CDR1 MGHDK and CDR2 SYGVNS. Trimming took 3 bases from V and 6 from J; bases not matched to a gene: 7. This CDR3 has 15 residues. Written as DNA, the CDR3 is TGTGCCAGCAGTGACTCGACAGGGGGCGGCTCTGAAGCTTTCTTT. It specifies CASSDSTGGGSEAFF.

The genes are TRBV19 and TRBJ2-2, with 7 nucleotides matching TRBD1. The length of the CDR3 is 15 residues. Trimming took 6 bases from V and 3 from J; bases not matched to a gene: 7. Germline-derived CDR1 and CDR2 are LNHDA and SQIVND (reference sequence). The DNA of the CDR3 is TGTGCCAGTAGGGGCCGGGACAGAGACACCGGGGAGCTGTTTTTT. This codes for CASRGRDRDTGELFF.

J is TRBJ2-1 and V is TRBV4-1; 8 nucleotides align to TRBD2. Germline CDR1 and CDR2: MGHRA and YSYEKL. Unmatched junction bases numbered 12, after V lost 4 bases and J lost 4 bases. The CDR3 is 17 amino acids. CDR3 nucleotide sequence: TGCGCCAGCAGCCTGGGGGGACCGGGAGGGGCTTACAATGAGCAGTTCTTC. Translation gives CASSLGGPGGAYNEQFF.

J is TRBJ2-7 and V is TRBV29-1; TRBD2 might be the D (7 bases). The V end lost 2 bases, the J end lost 0 bases, and 14 bases lay between the germline ends. Per the germline V gene, CDR1 is SQVTM and CDR2 is ANQGSEA. The CDR3 totals 15 residues. The CDR3 spells CSVELGGGPSYEQYF. DNA for the CDR3: TGCAGCGTTGAATTAGGCGGGGGCCCCTCCTACGAGCAGTACTTC.

The gene calls are TRBV7-9 and TRBJ1-6; TRBD1 matches 8 bases. CDR3 length: 17 amino acids. From germline, CDR1 is SEHNR and CDR2 FQNEAQ (reference sequence). With 3 bases clipped from V and 6 bases from J, the junction kept 10 bases outside the gene matches. The CDR3 spells CASSFTRRTGLNSPLHF. CDR3 DNA sequence: TGTGCCAGCAGCTTCACCAGACGGACAGGGCTTAATTCACCCCTCCACTTT. The variable domain in full, with the rest retrieved from reference TRBV7-9 and TRBJ1-6, is DTGVSQNPRHKITKRGQNVTFRCDPISEHNRLYWYRQTLGQGPEFLTYFQNEAQLEKSRLLSDRFSAERPKGSFSTLEIQRTEQGDSAMYLCASSFTRRTGLNSPLHFGNGTRLTVT.

The chain joins TRBV30 to TRBJ1-3; D gene uncertain. Germline assignment: CDR1 GTSNPN and CDR2 SVGIG (reference sequence). V was trimmed by 5 bases and J by 4 bases, leaving 18 bases between them. There are 15 residues in the CDR3. CDR3 bases: TGTGCCTGGGGAGACCCAGGCCTCTGGGGAAACACCATATATTTT. It translates to CAWGDPGLWGNTIYF. Full variable domain (outside the CDR3, taken from reference TRBV30 and TRBJ1-3): SQTIHQWPATLVQPVGSPLSLECTVEGTSNPNLYWYRQAAGRGLQLLFYSVGIGQISSEVPQNLSASRPQDRQFILSSKKLLLSDSGFYLCAWGDPGLWGNTIYFGEGSWLTVV.